These 3 T cell receptor beta chains were all obtained from the same sample, sequenced in a study of blood T cell repertoires in COVID-19. This table comes from immunoSEQ multiplex PCR, and its TCRdb copy is limited to in-frame clones, with some not included. The profile covers around 230,000 clones, with about 79% appearing a single time and over 8% taken by the ten largest. Sequences were obtained from peripheral blood. The receptors were sampled from a woman over 75 with acute or convalescent COVID-19.

This clone has a single count. V gene TRBV28 combines with J gene TRBJ1-5, with D tentatively TRBD1 (5 bases). Germline CDR1 and CDR2: MDHEN and SYDVKM. The CDR3 totals 15 residues. V lost 7 bases and J 9 bases, leaving 22 bases between the germline ends. CDR3 loop: CASIPGGAPKGPQHF. In DNA, the CDR3 is TGTGCCAGCATCCCAGGTGGGGCTCCCAAAGGGCCCCAGCATTTT.

This clone was picked up a small number of times. CDR3 in DNA: TGTGCCAGCAGACGGGGGGGCCAATATAATTCACCCCTCCACTTT. Translation: CASRRGGQYNSPLHF. The chain couples TRBV28 to TRBJ1-6; D may be TRBD1 (6 bases). Germline CDR1 and CDR2: MDHEN and SYDVKM. With 6 bases removed from V and 4 bases from J, the gap between germline ends came to 13 bases. The CDR3 totals 15 residues.

CDR3 DNA: TGCGCCAGCAGCCAAGAGCGGTCTACGACAGGGTATAAGGTTGAAGCTTTCTTT. This encodes CASSQERSTTGYKVEAFF. The chain combines TRBV4-1 with TRBJ1-1, with 7 nucleotides matching TRBD1. This CDR3 comprises 18 residues. The V segment lost 0 bases and the J segment 7 bases; nucleotides outside the gene matches: 17. From germline, CDR1 is MGHRA and CDR2 YSYEKL.